This TCR beta chain was sequenced during a study of human T cells and chemical hapten exposure. Germline assignment: CDR1 SQVTM and CDR2 ANQGSEA. The CDR3 runs to 13 residues. Between the trimmed V and J ends, which lost 8 bases and 3 bases, there was a span of 17 bases. This clonotype appeared a few times. TCRdb independently ran MiXCR on the RACE reads; one entry per CDR3 protein. The sample records over 150,000 distinct CDR3 sequences, 25% to 35% being singletons. Time point reported: patch test 3, about 24 weeks after DPC sensitization. Treatment described: therapeutic diphenylcyclopropenone sensitization with weekly scalp DPC.

Sample: whole blood, taken in connection with sensitization to the hapten diphenylcyclopropenone (DPC). This TCR came from a woman under 30 with alopecia areata. Some clones in this sample may be carry-over from other donors' samples. The V call is TRBV29-1, the J call TRBJ2-7; a weak D match, TRBD2 (7 bases). CDR3 DNA sequence: TGCAGCACGAGTGGGGGGGCGAGCTACGAGCAGTACTTC. Its translation is CSTSGGASYEQYF.